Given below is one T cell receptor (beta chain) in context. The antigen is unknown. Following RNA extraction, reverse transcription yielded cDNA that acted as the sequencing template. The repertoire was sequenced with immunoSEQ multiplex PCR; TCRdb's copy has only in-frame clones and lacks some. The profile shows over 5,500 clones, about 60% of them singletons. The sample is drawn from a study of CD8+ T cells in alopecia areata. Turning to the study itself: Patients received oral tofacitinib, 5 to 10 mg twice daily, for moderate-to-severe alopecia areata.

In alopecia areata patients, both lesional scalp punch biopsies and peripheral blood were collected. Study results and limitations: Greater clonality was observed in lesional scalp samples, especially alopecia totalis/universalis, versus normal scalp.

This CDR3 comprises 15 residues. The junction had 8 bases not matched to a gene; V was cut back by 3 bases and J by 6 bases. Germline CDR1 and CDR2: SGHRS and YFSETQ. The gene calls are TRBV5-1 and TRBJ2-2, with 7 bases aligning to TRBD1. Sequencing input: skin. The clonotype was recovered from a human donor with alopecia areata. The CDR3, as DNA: TGCGCCAGCAGCTCGGCAACCGGACAGGCCGGGGAGCTGTTTTTT. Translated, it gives CASSSATGQAGELFF.